Listed here is a single T cell receptor (beta chain). Its antigen remains undetermined. Base qualities are not provided; no much larger clone lies one nucleotide away. The library was made by the immunoSEQ multiplex PCR assay. The paper's data handling went like this. During preprocessing, nonproductive sequences were discarded, as were any CDR3s that did not begin with C, did not end with F or W, or were shorter than 7 amino acids. Antigen-specific clonotypes were called with the MANAFEST web app, based on expansion relative to reference and other culture wells. A clone was considered positive if significant expansion relative to the reference culture was observed in 2 of 3 replicate wells at an FDR below 0.05. To be called positive, a clone also had to show significant expansion compared with every other tandem well and an odds ratio greater than 5. CDR3 homology was measured as pairwise Levenshtein distance, computed with the stringdist R package after trimming three terminal residues from each end. TCRdb stores this immuneACCESS table with in-frame sequences only. Part of the clones is absent; in the studies checked, under half of the shortfall reflects unresolved V genes, and no reason is known for the rest. The V and J calls and clone size come from that table; D and trimming were worked out from the DNA. Within this sample are some 16,000 clones, with 65% to 85% of them counted one time only. The ten largest clonotypes hold 7.5% to 10% of the sample.

These data are taken from a study of CD4 T cells in relation to SARS-CoV-2 and coronaviruses (dated by TCRdb to the early 2020s). At the level of the whole study: In the ViraFEST assay, PBMCs were cultured with antigen for under twelve days, after which TCR beta CDR3s were sequenced to identify antigen-specific clonal expansions. An HIV-1 Nef peptide pool or a culture without peptide was used as the negative reference condition. Shared crossreactive spike epitopes were mapped to their HLA restriction using patient-derived lymphoblastoid cell lines. The Adaptive Biotechnologies TCR-sequencing kit was used to sequence samples from a few pre-COVID donors and the naive versus memory experiments, whereas other data were Illumina-based. A different TCR-beta assay, based on Illumina, was used to sequence expansion assays from other donors in the study. The study assessed, at the TCR clonotype level, memory CD4+ T cell crossreactivity between SARS-CoV-2 and common cold coronavirus spike proteins.

Relative to germline, V is missing 7 bases and J is missing 6 bases, with 5 bases of the junction outside any gene match. The germline V gene provides CDR1 SQVTM and CDR2 ANQGSEA. The CDR3 covers 12 residues, taking in both the cysteine and the phenylalanine. Only CDR3 DNA remains: 36 bases, in frame from the first base. What the study reported, not specific to this receptor: Crossreactivity analysis centred on spike protein, so crossreactivity against other viral proteins was not assessed. Because no donor provided both pre-pandemic and post-infection samples, tracing the source of pre-existing responses was limited. Small numbers of patients and of tested TCRs were a limitation of the study. Compared with monoreactive clones, crossreactive clones had significantly weaker SARS-CoV-2-driven expansion, a result consistent with antigenic imprinting. In roughly 70% of donors, memory CD4+ clonotypes turned up that crossrecognized SARS-CoV-2 and at least one common cold coronavirus spike.

CD4+ T cells from unexposed donors were collected before the COVID-19 pandemic (2011-2018). Following 10 days of culture, the EasySep CD4+ T cell isolation kit was used to isolate CD4+ T cells. As cell numbers permitted, CD4+ T cells from unexposed donors were tested for reactivity to SARS-CoV-2 S and N and to four common cold coronavirus spike pools. PBMCs were cultured at around 2 million per well in IMDM supplemented with 5% human AB serum and 8 to 10 IU/ml IL-2. Half of the culture medium was replaced with fresh IL-2-containing medium on days 3 and 7. Each peptide culture condition was generally run in triplicate replicate wells. Leukapheresis product for the unexposed donors was purchased commercially. PBMCs were isolated from leukapheresis product or whole blood by Ficoll-Paque PLUS gradient centrifugation. The PBMCs went either fresh into the expansion assay or into cryopreservation at -140 degrees C. The QIAamp Micro DNA Kit was used to extract genomic DNA from the CD4+ T cells.

The source of this sequence is a human donor in good health. Recombination connected TRBV29-1 to TRBJ1-2; TRBD1 fits 10 bases in the junction. Sequencing was carried out using CD4+ T cells from PBMCs, cultured in vitro. Here is the DNA: TGCAGCGGCGGGACAGGGGACAATGGCTACACCTTC. Its coded protein is CSGGTGDNGYTF.